This T cell receptor (beta chain) comes out of a study of blood T cell repertoires in COVID-19. The CDR3 sequence is 14 residues long. Losses at the gene ends were 5 bases for V and 4 bases for J; bases not matched to a gene: 5. Germline CDR1 is LNHNV and CDR2 is YYDKDF (reference sequence). The protocol was immunoSEQ multiplex PCR, while the TCRdb copy is restricted to in-frame clones and leaves out a portion. The profile shows roughly 200,000 clones, roughly nine tenths of them singletons. This TCR was sampled from a man in his 70s with acute or convalescent COVID-19. The sample was peripheral blood. The genes are TRBV15 and TRBJ2-5, with 9 bases lining up with TRBD2. The DNA of the CDR3 is TGTGCCACCAGCTCGCGGGGGGGGTCAGAGACCCAGTACTTC. Translated: CATSSRGGSETQYF. The full variable domain, rest sourced from reference TRBV15 and TRBJ2-5, is DAMVIQNPRYQVTQFGKPVTLSCSQTLNHNVMYWYQQKSSQAPKLLFHYYDKDFNNEADTPDNFQSRRPNTSFCFLDIRSPGLGDTAMYLCATSSRGGSETQYFGPGTRLLVL.